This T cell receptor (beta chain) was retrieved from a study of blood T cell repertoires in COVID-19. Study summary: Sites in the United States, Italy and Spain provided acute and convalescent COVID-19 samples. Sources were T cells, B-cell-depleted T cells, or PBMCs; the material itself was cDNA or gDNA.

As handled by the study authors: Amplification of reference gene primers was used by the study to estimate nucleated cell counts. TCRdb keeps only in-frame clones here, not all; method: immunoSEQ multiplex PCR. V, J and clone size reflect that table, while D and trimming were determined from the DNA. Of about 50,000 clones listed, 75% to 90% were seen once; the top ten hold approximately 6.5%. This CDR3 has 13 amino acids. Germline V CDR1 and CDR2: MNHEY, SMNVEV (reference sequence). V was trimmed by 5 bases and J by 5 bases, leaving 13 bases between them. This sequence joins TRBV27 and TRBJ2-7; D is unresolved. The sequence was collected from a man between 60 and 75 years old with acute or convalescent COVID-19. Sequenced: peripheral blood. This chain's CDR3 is CASSDQFEDEQYF. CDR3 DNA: TGTGCCAGCAGTGACCAGTTTGAGGACGAGCAGTACTTC.